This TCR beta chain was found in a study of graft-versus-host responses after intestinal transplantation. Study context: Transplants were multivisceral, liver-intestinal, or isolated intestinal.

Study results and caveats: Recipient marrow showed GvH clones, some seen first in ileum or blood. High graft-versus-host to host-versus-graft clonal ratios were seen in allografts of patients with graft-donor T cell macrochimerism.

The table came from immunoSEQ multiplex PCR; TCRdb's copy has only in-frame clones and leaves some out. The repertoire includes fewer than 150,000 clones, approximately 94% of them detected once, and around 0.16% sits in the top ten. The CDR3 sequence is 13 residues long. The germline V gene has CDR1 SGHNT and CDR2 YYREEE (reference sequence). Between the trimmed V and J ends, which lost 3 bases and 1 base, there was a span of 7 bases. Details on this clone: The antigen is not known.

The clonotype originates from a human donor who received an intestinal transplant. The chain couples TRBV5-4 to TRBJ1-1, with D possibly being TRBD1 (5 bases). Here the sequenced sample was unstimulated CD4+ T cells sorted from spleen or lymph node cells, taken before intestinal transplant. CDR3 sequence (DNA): TGTGCCAGCAGCTGGGGGGGGAACACTGAAGCTTTCTTT. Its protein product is CASSWGGNTEAFF.